This TCR beta chain was recovered during a study of cytomegalovirus exposure and HLA in healthy donors. PCR primers comprised 60 Vbeta and 13 Jbeta primers. Libraries were prepared by immunoSEQ multiplex PCR; TCRdb keeps only in-frame clonotypes and omits some of them. The sample carries 150,000 to 200,000 clones, about 88% recorded once. The CDR3 spans 12 residues. Germline lookup yields CDR1 LNHDA and CDR2 SQIVND (reference sequence). Trimming removed 3 bases at V and 5 bases at J, with 8 bases between. This clonotype was obtained from a woman aged 18-29 years in good health and CMV-seronegative. The chain has TRBV19 and TRBJ2-7; D gene uncertain. Sample: PBMCs. In DNA, the CDR3 is TGTGCCAGTAGTATGTGGAGTGACGAGCAGTACTTC. It specifies CASSMWSDEQYF.